This entry lists 8 T cell receptor beta chains sequenced from one sample in a study of blood T cell repertoires in COVID-19. Measured with immunoSEQ multiplex PCR; TCRdb has only the in-frame clones, and not every one. The sample includes 130,000 to 150,000 clones, 80% to 90% of them seen just once. Sequencing used peripheral blood. The receptor source for this set is a human donor with acute or convalescent COVID-19. The donor label of this sample is uncertain.

The V gene is TRBV19, the J gene TRBJ2-1, with D maybe TRBD2 (7 bases). Germline loops: CDR1 LNHDA, CDR2 SQIVND (reference sequence). The CDR3 is 16 amino acids. V was cut by 3 bases and J by 9 bases, with 21 bases left in between. The CDR3 here is CASSMVAGLPGAEQFF. CDR3 sequence (DNA): TGTGCCAGTAGTATGGTCGCGGGACTACCGGGGGCTGAGCAGTTCTTC.

V gene TRBV12-5 combines with J gene TRBJ1-5; 8 bases agree with TRBD1. From germline, CDR1 is LGHNT and CDR2 FRNRAP. V gave up 9 bases and J gave up 4 bases; unmatched junction bases: 17. The CDR3 runs to 17 residues. As DNA, the CDR3 is TGTGCTAGGGGGGAGAAGCAGGGGGCGTCTGGAAATCAGCCCCAGCATTTT. Amino acids: CARGEKQGASGNQPQHF.

This chain connects TRBV28 to TRBJ1-2; no clear D. The V and J ends lost 6 bases and 5 bases respectively, with 7 bases between them. Looked up from germline, CDR1 is MDHEN and CDR2 is SYDVKM. The CDR3 is made up of 11 amino acids. CDR3: CASSPGYGYTF. The CDR3 bases are TGTGCCAGCAGCCCGGGATATGGCTACACCTTC.

V and J are TRBV7-3 and TRBJ2-1; 13 bases map to TRBD2. V lost 5 bases, J lost 2 bases, and 6 bases stayed unmatched. This CDR3 has 17 amino acids. Germline CDR1 reads SGHTA; CDR2 reads FQGTGA. CDR3 sequence (DNA): TGTGCCAGCAGCATTTCCGGGACTAGCGGGACCTACAATGAGCAGTTCTTC. This sequence encodes CASSISGTSGTYNEQFF.

The rearrangement links TRBV2 to TRBJ1-5; a weak D match, TRBD1 (5 bases). Looked up from germline, CDR1 is SNHLY and CDR2 is FYNNEI. V shed 6 bases and J shed 1 base, with 10 bases lying between them. The CDR3 is 14 residues long. CDR3 bases: TGTGCCAGCAGCCTCGGGGGGAGCAATCAGCCCCAGCATTTT. This codes for CASSLGGSNQPQHF. The variable domain in full, completed from reference TRBV2 and TRBJ1-5, reads EPEVTQTPSHQVTQMGQEVILRCVPISNHLYFYWYRQILGQKVEFLVSFYNNEISEKSEIFDDQFSVERPDGSNFTLKIRSTKLEDSAMYFCASSLGGSNQPQHFGDGTRLSIL.

The genes are TRBV6-6 and TRBJ1-2, with TRBD1 matching 7 bases. The CDR3 length is 13 residues. V lost 2 bases and J lost 6; bases outside the gene matches: 3. Germline values: CDR1 MNHNY, CDR2 SVGAGI (reference sequence). The CDR3 is CASSYPQGDGYTF. CDR3 in DNA: TGTGCCAGCAGTTACCCCCAGGGGGATGGCTACACCTTC.

V usage is TRBV5-5 and J usage is TRBJ1-1, with TRBD1 matching 8 bases. Unmatched junction bases numbered 19, after V lost 4 bases and J lost 8 bases. The CDR3 loop spans 17 amino acids. From germline, CDR1 is SGHKS and CDR2 YYEKEE (reference sequence). The CDR3 sequence: CASSQTGVGVGVREAFF. The CDR3 nucleotides read TGTGCCAGCAGCCAGACAGGGGTGGGGGTCGGCGTACGGGAAGCTTTCTTT.

CDR3 region: CASRRAPGGGNEQFF. DNA for the CDR3: TGTGCCAGTAGAAGAGCACCAGGGGGCGGCAATGAGCAGTTCTTC. The V and J genes are TRBV11-1 and TRBJ2-1; TRBD1 matches at 8 bases. Germline CDR1 reads SGHAT; CDR2 reads FQDESV (reference sequence). The CDR3 spans 15 residues. The V and J ends lost 9 bases and 6 bases, in that order; junction bases with no gene match: 13.